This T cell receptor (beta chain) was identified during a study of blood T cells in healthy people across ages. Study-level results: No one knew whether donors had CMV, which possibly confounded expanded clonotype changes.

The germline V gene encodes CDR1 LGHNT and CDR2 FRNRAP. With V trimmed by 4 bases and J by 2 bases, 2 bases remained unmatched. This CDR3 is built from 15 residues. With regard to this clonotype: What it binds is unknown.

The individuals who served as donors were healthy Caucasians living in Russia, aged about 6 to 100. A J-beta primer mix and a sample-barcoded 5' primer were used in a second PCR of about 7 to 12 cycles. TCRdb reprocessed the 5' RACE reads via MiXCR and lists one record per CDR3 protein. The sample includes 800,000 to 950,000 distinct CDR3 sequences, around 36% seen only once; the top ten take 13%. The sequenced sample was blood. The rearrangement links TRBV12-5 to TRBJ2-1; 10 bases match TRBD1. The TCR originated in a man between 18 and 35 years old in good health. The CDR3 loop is CASGSGQGTYNEQFF. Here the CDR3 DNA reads TGTGCTAGTGGTTCGGGACAGGGGACCTACAATGAGCAGTTCTTC.